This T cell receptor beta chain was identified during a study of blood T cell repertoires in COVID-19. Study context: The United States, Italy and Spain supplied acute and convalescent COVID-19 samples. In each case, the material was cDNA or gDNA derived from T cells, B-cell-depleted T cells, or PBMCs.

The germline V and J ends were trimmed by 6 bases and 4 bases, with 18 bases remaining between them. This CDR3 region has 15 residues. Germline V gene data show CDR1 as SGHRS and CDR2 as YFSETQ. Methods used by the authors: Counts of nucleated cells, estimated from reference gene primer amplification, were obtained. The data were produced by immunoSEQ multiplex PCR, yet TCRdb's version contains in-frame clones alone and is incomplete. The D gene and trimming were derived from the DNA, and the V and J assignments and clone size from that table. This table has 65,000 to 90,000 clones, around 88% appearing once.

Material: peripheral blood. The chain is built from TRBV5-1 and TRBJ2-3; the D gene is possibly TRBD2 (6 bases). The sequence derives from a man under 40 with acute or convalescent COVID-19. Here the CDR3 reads CASTLVTSGADTQYF. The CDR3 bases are TGCGCCAGCACCCTCGTGACTAGTGGTGCAGATACGCAGTATTTT.